Presented here are 30 T cell receptor beta chains from one specimen sequenced in a study of metastatic and nonmetastatic thyroid tumors. Thyroid surgery took place with no prior treatment in any patient. TCRdb re-called the PCR reads with MiXCR. This sample yields some 13,000 clones, of which about 12% are seen a single time; approximately 15% belongs to the top ten. The sample was blood. These receptors all come from a female donor with papillary thyroid cancer or a benign thyroid nodule (not recorded which). Some clones in this sample may be carry-over from other donors' samples.

A note on this clone: Additional DNA sequences in this sample encode the identical CDR3. V gene TRBV19 combines with J gene TRBJ2-6; the D gene is possibly TRBD1 (6 bases). CDR3 length: 17 amino acids. Germline V gives CDR1 LNHDA, CDR2 SQIVND (reference sequence). V gave up 6 bases and J gave up 4 bases, with 19 bases separating them. The CDR3 sequence: CASRETATGGGANVLTF. The CDR3 DNA is TGTGCCAGTAGGGAAACCGCGACAGGTGGGGGGGCCAACGTCCTGACTTTC. Drawing the rest from reference TRBV19 and TRBJ2-6, the complete variable domain is DGGITQSPKYLFRKEGQNVTLSCEQNLNHDAMYWYRQDPGQGLRLIYYSQIVNDFQKGDIAEGYSVSREKKESFPLTVTSAQKNPTAFYLCASRETATGGGANVLTFGAGSRLTVL.

This clone was seen many times. This chain joins TRBV11-3 and TRBJ2-7; 8 nucleotides align to TRBD1. Trimming cost V 2 bases and J 6 bases; bases outside gene matches: 3. Germline loops: CDR1 SGHNT, CDR2 YENEEA. This CDR3 spans 13 amino acids. The CDR3, as DNA: TGTGCCAGCAGCTTACAGGGGGCGCGCGAGCAGTACTTC. Amino acid sequence: CASSLQGAREQYF.

This clone came up many times. V and J are TRBV9 and TRBJ1-1; unclear D gene. Trimming took 4 bases from V and 1 from J, leaving 20 bases between them. Germline-derived CDR1 and CDR2 are SGDLS and YYNGEE. This CDR3 comprises 17 residues. For the CDR3, the DNA is TGTGCCAGCAGCCACGGGCCGCTGGGCCTCCAGAACACTGAAGCTTTCTTT. Its protein is CASSHGPLGLQNTEAFF.

This CDR3 is CASSLGVGEAFF. CDR3 bases: TGTGCCAGCAGTTTGGGTGTGGGTGAAGCTTTCTTT. J is TRBJ1-1 and V is TRBV28; D gene uncertain. Germline CDR1 and CDR2: MDHEN and SYDVKM. V dropped 3 bases and J dropped 7 bases, with 9 bases sitting between them. This CDR3 contains 12 residues. The whole variable domain, remainder taken from reference TRBV28 and TRBJ1-1, is DVKVTQSSRYLVKRTGEKVFLECVQDMDHENMFWYRQDPGLGLRLIYFSYDVKMKEKGDIPEGYSVSREKKERFSLILESASTNQTSMYLCASSLGVGEAFFGQGTRLTVV.

The sample holds many counts of this clone. Within the sample, other DNA sequences also encode this same CDR3. The chain couples TRBV7-9 to TRBJ2-1; no firm D call. From germline, CDR1 is SEHNR and CDR2 FQNEAQ (reference sequence). The CDR3 spans 14 residues. The ends were cut back, 8 bases at V and 4 bases at J, with 15 bases in the middle. In DNA form, the CDR3 reads TGTGCCAGCGATATGGCTAACTCTTACAATGAGCAGTTCTTC. Protein: CASDMANSYNEQFF.

In this sample, this clone turned up many times. The rearrangement links TRBV9 to TRBJ2-1; 8 nucleotides agree with TRBD2. After removal of 3 bases from V and 6 bases from J, the junction contained 17 bases not matched to a gene. The germline V gene has CDR1 SGDLS and CDR2 YYNGEE. This CDR3 is 18 amino acids long. The CDR3 spells CASSATVGLAGASNEQFF. The CDR3 DNA sequence: TGTGCCAGCAGCGCAACGGTAGGGCTAGCGGGTGCCTCCAATGAGCAGTTCTTC.

This clone was counted ten times or more. The chain couples TRBV5-1 to TRBJ2-1, with D possibly TRBD2 on 6 matching bases. The germline V and J ends were trimmed by 3 bases and 1 base, with 11 bases remaining between them. Germline V gene lookup returns CDR1 SGHRS and CDR2 YFSETQ. The CDR3 contains 15 residues. The CDR3 DNA reads as TGCGCCAGCAGCTACCTAGCGCAGTCCTACAATGAGCAGTTCTTC. Encoded protein: CASSYLAQSYNEQFF.

This clone was picked up many times. The chain has TRBV11-2 and TRBJ2-1; D may be TRBD1 or TRBD2 (6 bases each). Trimming pared 0 bases from V and 8 bases from J, leaving 14 bases between. The germline V gene encodes CDR1 SGHAT and CDR2 FQNNGV. This CDR3 has 15 residues. CDR3 residues: CASSLDRGPVYEQFF. CDR3 coding DNA: TGTGCCAGCAGCTTAGACCGGGGGCCGGTTTATGAGCAGTTCTTC.

This chain connects TRBV6-2 or TRBV6-3 to TRBJ2-2; TRBD2 aligns across 15 bases. Trimming at V came to 0 bases and at J to 4 bases, leaving 0 bases not matched to a gene. Germline CDR1 and CDR2: MNHEY and SVGEGT. The CDR3 is made up of 17 amino acids. CDR3 DNA sequence: TGTGCCAGCAGTTACTCGGGACTAGCGGGAGGCACCGGGGAGCTGTTTTTT. As protein: CASSYSGLAGGTGELFF.

This clone is categorized as medium-sized. The V call is TRBV6-1, the J call TRBJ1-6, with 12 nucleotides matching TRBD1. The germline CDR1 and CDR2 sequences are MNHNS and SASEGT. V was pared by 1 base and J by 2 bases, with 3 bases of the junction left unmatched. This CDR3 has 18 residues. CDR3 DNA sequence: TGTGCCAGCAGTGAAGGGGACAGGGGGCTGACCTATAATTCACCCCTCCACTTT. Translating gives CASSEGDRGLTYNSPLHF.

This clone was counted many times. The V gene is TRBV30, the J gene TRBJ1-1; D gene ambiguous. The germline V gene has CDR1 GTSNPN and CDR2 SVGIG (reference sequence). V dropped 2 bases and J dropped 10 bases, with 11 bases sitting between them. The CDR3 runs to 11 residues. CDR3 in amino acids: CAWSLGGSAFF. The DNA for the CDR3 is TGTGCCTGGAGTTTGGGAGGTTCAGCTTTCTTT.

Comments on this clone: At one end the junction does not follow the germline gene, possibly because of a read error. The chain employs TRBV2 and TRBJ2-7, with 7 bases aligning to TRBD2. CDR3 length: 15 amino acids. Per germline, CDR1 SNHLY and CDR2 FYNNEI. DNA of the CDR3: TGTGCCAGTAGTGCGACTAGCTGGAGGGGTCGTGAGCAGTACTTC. Translated: CASSATSWRGREQYF.

This clone has a count of ten or more. V gene TRBV7-9 combines with J gene TRBJ2-1; 9 nucleotides agree with TRBD1. Germline V gene sequence: CDR1 SEHNR, CDR2 FQNEAQ (reference sequence). The CDR3 sequence is 15 residues long. The J segment lost 9 bases and the V segment lost 5 bases, leaving 11 bases of the junction unmatched. CDR3 region: CASSVLGTGMGEQFF. CDR3 sequence (DNA): TGTGCCAGCAGCGTTCTGGGGACAGGGATGGGTGAGCAGTTCTTC.

This clone occurred many times. The chain combines TRBV3-1 with TRBJ1-6; D unclear. Deletions cut 6 bases from V and 9 bases from J, with 9 bases between. From germline, CDR1 is LGHDT and CDR2 YNNKEL (reference sequence). This CDR3 spans 12 amino acids. CDR3 protein: CASSHRASPLHF. In DNA form, the CDR3 reads TGTGCCAGCAGTCATAGGGCTTCACCCCTCCACTTT. The full variable domain, its missing parts supplied by reference TRBV3-1 and TRBJ1-6, is DTAVSQTPKYLVTQMGNDKSIKCEQNLGHDTMYWYKQDSKKFLKIMFSYNNKELIINETVPNRFSPKSPDKAHLNLHINSLELGDSAVYFCASSHRASPLHFGNGTRLTVT.

A note on this clone: In this CDR3 the conserved last residue, phenylalanine or tryptophan, is missing, so a read error is likely. The chain combines TRBV9 with TRBJ1-1; tentative D call: TRBD1 (6 bases). The V and J ends lost 0 bases and 0 bases respectively, with 15 bases between them. The CDR3 consists of 17 residues. The germline V gene encodes CDR1 SGDLS and CDR2 YYNGEE. The CDR3 DNA follows: TGTGCCAGCAGCGTAGGGTCAGGGGCCAACATGAACACTGAAGCTTTCCTT. Its protein product is CASSVGSGANMNTEAFL.

The rearrangement links TRBV14 to TRBJ2-5; no firm D call. This CDR3 comprises 12 residues. Germline-derived CDR1 and CDR2 are SGHDN and FVKESK. V was cut by 4 bases and J by 5 bases, with 8 bases left in between. The CDR3 sequence: CASSLTPETQYF. CDR3 sequence (DNA): TGTGCCAGCAGCCTGACCCCGGAGACCCAGTACTTC.

Comment on this clone: The junction does not match germline at one end; this may be a read error. Other DNA variants within this sample encode the same CDR3. J is TRBJ2-3 and V is TRBV4-2; D is perhaps TRBD2 (6 bases). This CDR3 contains 15 residues. CDR1 is LGHNA and CDR2 is YNFKEQ in the germline V gene. The CDR3 region is CASSLRGGGSDTQYF. The CDR3 DNA follows: TGTGCCAGCAGTCTTCGGGGAGGAGGATCAGATACTCAGTATTTT.

This clone appeared a few times. The chain is built from TRBV6-2 or TRBV6-3 and TRBJ1-2, with D tentatively TRBD1 (5 bases). Between the trimmed V and J ends, which lost 7 bases and 8 bases, there was a span of 14 bases. The V gene's germline CDR1 is MNHEY and CDR2 SVGEGT. The CDR3 consists of 12 residues. The DNA for the CDR3 is TGTGCCAGCATTTGGCAGGGAACCGGCTACACCTTC. It is translated as CASIWQGTGYTF.

This clone was counted at least ten times. The chain joins TRBV4-1 to TRBJ2-7; the D is unclear. The CDR3 contains 13 residues. Germline CDR1 reads MGHRA; CDR2 reads YSYEKL. Trimming took off 5 bases at V and 3 bases at J, with 11 bases between the two ends. In DNA, the CDR3 is TGCGCCAGCAGCTTAGGCGTTAACTACGAGCAGTACTTC. Its protein product is CASSLGVNYEQYF.

This clone is judged medium-sized. An end of the junction differs from the germline gene, which may be a read error. The chain joins TRBV27 to TRBJ2-1; no clear D gene. CDR1 and CDR2 from the germline V gene are MNHEY and SMNVEV (reference sequence). The length of the CDR3 is 14 residues. The CDR3 sequence: CASCLVYKDNEQFF. The CDR3 region has the DNA TGTGCCAGCTGTTTGGTCTACAAGGACAATGAGCAGTTCTTC.

This clone qualifies as medium-sized. This sample includes further DNA sequences coding for the same CDR3. The chain is built from TRBV6-1 and TRBJ1-2, with 9 bases aligning to TRBD1. Germline-derived CDR1 and CDR2 are MNHNS and SASEGT. The J segment lost 8 bases and the V segment lost 2 bases, leaving 6 bases of the junction unmatched. The CDR3 sequence is 14 residues long. This chain's CDR3 is CASSESQGARGYTF. CDR3 DNA sequence: TGTGCCAGCAGTGAATCACAGGGGGCGCGGGGCTACACCTTC.

The chain links TRBV12-3 or TRBV12-4 to TRBJ1-3; D is possibly TRBD1 (5 bases). This CDR3 has 18 amino acids. Trimming stripped 3 bases from V and 16 bases from J, with 34 bases between. CDR3 sequence: CASSFIPPPTDPGNIMYF. As DNA, the CDR3 is TGTGCCAGCAGTTTTATCCCGCCGCCGACAGACCCTGGAAACATCATGTATTTT.

This clone is categorized as medium-sized (0.01 to 0.1%). The chain combines TRBV19 with TRBJ1-5, with D possibly matching TRBD1 (5 bases). This CDR3 is 17 amino acids long. In germline, CDR1 is LNHDA, CDR2 SQIVND (reference sequence). V lost 8 bases to trimming and J lost 2 bases, with 22 bases between them. Here the CDR3 DNA reads TGTGCCAGTCGGGGGGTCGCAGCTTCGCGGCGCAATCAGCCCCAGCATTTT. It specifies CASRGVAASRRNQPQHF.

This clone is medium-sized (0.01 to 0.1%) in the sample. CDR3 region: CASREIPGTGIDNEQFF. The CDR3 DNA reads as TGTGCCAGCAGGGAGATCCCCGGGACAGGGATAGACAATGAGCAGTTCTTC. The chain couples TRBV6-2 or TRBV6-3 to TRBJ2-1; 9 bases map to TRBD1. The germline V gene encodes CDR1 MNHEY and CDR2 SVGEGT. The CDR3 runs 17 residues. After removal of 6 bases from V and 5 bases from J, the junction contained 14 bases not matched to a gene.

This clone was seen more than once but under ten times. This chain uses TRBV2 with TRBJ1-5; perhaps TRBD1 as D (6 bases). Germline-derived CDR1 and CDR2 are SNHLY and FYNNEI. The CDR3 length is 13 residues. V was cut by 8 bases and J by 3 bases, with 11 bases left in between. DNA for the CDR3: TGTGCCAGCCGCCGGGACAACAATCAGCCCCAGCATTTT. Its translation is CASRRDNNQPQHF.

Many counts were recorded for this clone. J is TRBJ1-5 and V is TRBV11-1, with 8 bases aligning to TRBD1. CDR1 and CDR2 from the germline V gene are SGHAT and FQDESV (reference sequence). CDR3 length: 17 amino acids. V was clipped by 7 bases and J by 0 bases; unmatched bases: 11. The CDR3 reads CASNNAQGDYSNQPQHF. The CDR3 DNA is TGTGCCAGCAACAATGCACAGGGGGATTATAGCAATCAGCCCCAGCATTTT.

In the case of this clone: At one end the junction does not follow the germline gene, possibly because of a read error. The chain links TRBV5-1 to TRBJ1-2, with 7 positions matching TRBD1. Germline CDR1 is SGHRS and CDR2 is YFSETQ. The CDR3 spans 14 residues. The CDR3: CANSSDRVDYGYTF. CDR3 DNA: TGCGCCAACAGCAGTGACAGGGTAGACTATGGCTACACCTTC.

The chain uses TRBV4-2 and TRBJ2-4; TRBD1 agrees at 10 bases. The CDR3 covers 17 residues. V shed 0 bases and J 2 bases; nucleotides not matched to a gene: 4. Germline V gene sequence: CDR1 LGHNA, CDR2 YNFKEQ. The chain's CDR3 is CASSQDRQGATKNIQYF. For the CDR3, the DNA is TGTGCCAGCAGCCAAGATCGACAGGGGGCCACCAAAAACATTCAGTACTTC.

This clone was found many times. The chain combines TRBV3-1 with TRBJ2-7; 11 nucleotides agree with TRBD1. CDR1 LGHDT and CDR2 YNNKEL come from the germline V gene (reference sequence). J lost 4 bases, V lost 4 bases, and 6 bases had no gene match. The CDR3 extends over 15 amino acids. The CDR3 loop reads CASSRSGTGGYEQYF. CDR3 DNA sequence: TGTGCCAGCAGCCGATCCGGGACAGGGGGGTACGAGCAGTACTTC.

This clone was observed many times. The chain couples TRBV7-3 to TRBJ2-3, with TRBD2 matching over 12 bases. CDR1 SGHTA and CDR2 FQGTGA come from the germline V gene. CDR3 size: 15 residues. J gave up 5 bases and V 4 bases, and 4 bases lay outside the gene matches. The CDR3 DNA reads TGTGCCAGCAGCTCTAGCGGGGGGGCCATAGATACGCAGTATTTT. Translating gives CASSSSGGAIDTQYF.